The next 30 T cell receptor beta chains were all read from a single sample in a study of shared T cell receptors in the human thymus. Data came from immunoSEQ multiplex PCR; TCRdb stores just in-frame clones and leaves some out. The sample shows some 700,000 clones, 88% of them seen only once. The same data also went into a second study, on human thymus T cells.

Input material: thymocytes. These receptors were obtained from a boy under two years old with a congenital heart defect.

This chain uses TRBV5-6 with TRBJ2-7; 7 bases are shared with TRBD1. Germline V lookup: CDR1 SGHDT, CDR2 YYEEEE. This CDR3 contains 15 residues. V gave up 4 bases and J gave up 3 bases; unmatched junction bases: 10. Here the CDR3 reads CASSVRDRRNYEQYF. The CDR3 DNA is TGTGCCAGCAGCGTTAGGGACAGACGAAACTACGAGCAGTACTTC.

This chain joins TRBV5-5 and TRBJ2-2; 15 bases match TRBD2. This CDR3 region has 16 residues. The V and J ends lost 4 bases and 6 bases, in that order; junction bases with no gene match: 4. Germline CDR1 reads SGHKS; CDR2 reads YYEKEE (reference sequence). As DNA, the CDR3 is TGTGCCAGCAGCGCCGGACTAGCGGGAGGGCCCGGGGAGCTGTTTTTT. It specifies CASSAGLAGGPGELFF.

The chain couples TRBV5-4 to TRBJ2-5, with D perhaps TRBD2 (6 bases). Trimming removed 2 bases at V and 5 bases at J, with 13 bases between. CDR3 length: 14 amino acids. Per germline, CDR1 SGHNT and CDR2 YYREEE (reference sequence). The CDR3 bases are TGTGCCAGCAGCTTCCGGGACTCTGGCGAGACCCAGTACTTC. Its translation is CASSFRDSGETQYF.

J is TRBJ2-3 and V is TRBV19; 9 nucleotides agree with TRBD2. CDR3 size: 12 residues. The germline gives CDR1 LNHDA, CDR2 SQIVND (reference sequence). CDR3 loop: CAASGIADTQYF. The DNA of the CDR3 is TGTGCGGCTAGCGGGATCGCAGATACGCAGTATTTT.

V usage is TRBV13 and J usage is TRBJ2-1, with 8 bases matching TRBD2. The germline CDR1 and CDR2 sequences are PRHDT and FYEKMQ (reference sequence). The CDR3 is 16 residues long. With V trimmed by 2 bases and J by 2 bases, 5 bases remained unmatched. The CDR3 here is CASSLSGRRAYNEQFF. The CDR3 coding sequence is TGTGCCAGCAGCTTAAGCGGGAGAAGAGCCTACAATGAGCAGTTCTTC.

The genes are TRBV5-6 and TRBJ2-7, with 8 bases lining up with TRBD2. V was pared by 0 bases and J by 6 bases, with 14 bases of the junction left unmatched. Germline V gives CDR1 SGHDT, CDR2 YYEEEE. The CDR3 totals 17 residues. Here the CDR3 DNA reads TGTGCCAGCAGCTTGGCTACTAGCGGAACCTTAACCCGCGAGCAGTACTTC. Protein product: CASSLATSGTLTREQYF.

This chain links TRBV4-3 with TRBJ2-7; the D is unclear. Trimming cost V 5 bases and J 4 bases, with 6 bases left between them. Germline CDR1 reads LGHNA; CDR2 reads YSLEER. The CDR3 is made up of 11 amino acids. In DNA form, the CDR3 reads TGCGCCAGCAGCACCGGTTACGAGCAGTACTTC. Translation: CASSTGYEQYF.

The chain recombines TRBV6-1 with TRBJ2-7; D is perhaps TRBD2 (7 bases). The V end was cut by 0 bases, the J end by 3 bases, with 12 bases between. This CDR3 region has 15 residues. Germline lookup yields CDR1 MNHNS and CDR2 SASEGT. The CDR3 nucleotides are TGTGCCAGCAGTGAAGCCGGGGGGCGAGACTACGAGCAGTACTTC. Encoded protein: CASSEAGGRDYEQYF.

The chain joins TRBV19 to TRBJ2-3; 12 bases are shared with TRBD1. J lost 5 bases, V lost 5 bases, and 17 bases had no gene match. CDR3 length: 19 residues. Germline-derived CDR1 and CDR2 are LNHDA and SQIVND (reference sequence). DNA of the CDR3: TGTGCCAGTAGTCCGTCCCGGGACAGGGGGCGTGGGACACGAGATACGCAGTATTTT. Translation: CASSPSRDRGRGTRDTQYF.

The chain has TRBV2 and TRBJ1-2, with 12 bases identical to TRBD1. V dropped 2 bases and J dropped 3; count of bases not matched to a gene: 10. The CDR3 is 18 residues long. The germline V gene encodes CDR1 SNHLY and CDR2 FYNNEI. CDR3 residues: CASSESGTGGSYYYGYTF. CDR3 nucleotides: TGTGCCAGCAGTGAATCCGGGACAGGGGGCTCCTACTACTATGGCTACACCTTC.

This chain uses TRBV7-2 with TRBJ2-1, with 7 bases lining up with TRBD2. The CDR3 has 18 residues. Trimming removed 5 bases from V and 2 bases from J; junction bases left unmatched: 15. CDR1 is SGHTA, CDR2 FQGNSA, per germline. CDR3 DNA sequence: TGTGCCAGCAGCCCGCGGGCCGTCGCGGGAGCCCCCTACAATGAGCAGTTCTTC. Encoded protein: CASSPRAVAGAPYNEQFF. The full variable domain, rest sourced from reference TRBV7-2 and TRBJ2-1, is GAGVSQSPSNKVTEKGKDVELRCDPISGHTALYWYRQSLGQGLEFLIYFQGNSAPDKSGLPSDRFSAERTGGSVSTLTIQRTQQEDSAVYLCASSPRAVAGAPYNEQFFGPGTRLTVL.

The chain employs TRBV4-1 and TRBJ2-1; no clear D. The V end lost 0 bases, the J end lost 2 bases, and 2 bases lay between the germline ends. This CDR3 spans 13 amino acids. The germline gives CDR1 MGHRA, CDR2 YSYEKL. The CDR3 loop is CASSQDTYNEQFF. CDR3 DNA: TGCGCCAGCAGCCAAGATACCTACAATGAGCAGTTCTTC.

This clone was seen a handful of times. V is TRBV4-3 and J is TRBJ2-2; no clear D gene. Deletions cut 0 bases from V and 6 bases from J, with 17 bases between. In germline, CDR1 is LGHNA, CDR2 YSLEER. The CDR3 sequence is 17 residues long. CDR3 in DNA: TGCGCCAGCAGCCAAGATAGGCGACTGCCCTACTCCGGGGAGCTGTTTTTT. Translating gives CASSQDRRLPYSGELFF.

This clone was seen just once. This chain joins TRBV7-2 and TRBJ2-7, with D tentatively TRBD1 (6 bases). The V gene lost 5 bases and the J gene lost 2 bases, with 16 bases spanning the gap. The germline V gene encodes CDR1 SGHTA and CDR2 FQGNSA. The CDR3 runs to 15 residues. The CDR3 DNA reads TGTGCCAGCAGCCGAACCCCTACAGGGCCCTACGAGCAGTACTTC. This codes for CASSRTPTGPYEQYF.

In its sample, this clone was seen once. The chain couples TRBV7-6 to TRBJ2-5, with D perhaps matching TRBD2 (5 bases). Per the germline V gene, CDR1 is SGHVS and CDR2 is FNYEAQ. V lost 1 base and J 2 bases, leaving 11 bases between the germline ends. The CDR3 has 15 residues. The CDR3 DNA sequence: TGTGCCAGCAGCTTAGGACGGGGAAGTCAAGAGACCCAGTACTTC. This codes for CASSLGRGSQETQYF.

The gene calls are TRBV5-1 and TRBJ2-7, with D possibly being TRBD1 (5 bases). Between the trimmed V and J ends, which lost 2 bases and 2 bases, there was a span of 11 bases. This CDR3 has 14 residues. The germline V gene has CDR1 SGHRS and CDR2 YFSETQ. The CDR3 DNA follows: TGCGCCAGCAGCTTCGGTGACAGTACCTACGAGCAGTACTTC. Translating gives CASSFGDSTYEQYF. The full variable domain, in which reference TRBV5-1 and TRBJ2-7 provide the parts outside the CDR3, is KAGVTQTPRYLIKTRGQQVTLSCSPISGHRSVSWYQQTPGQGLQFLFEYFSETQRNKGNFPGRFSGRQFSNSRSEMNVSTLELGDSALYLCASSFGDSTYEQYFGPGTRLTVT.

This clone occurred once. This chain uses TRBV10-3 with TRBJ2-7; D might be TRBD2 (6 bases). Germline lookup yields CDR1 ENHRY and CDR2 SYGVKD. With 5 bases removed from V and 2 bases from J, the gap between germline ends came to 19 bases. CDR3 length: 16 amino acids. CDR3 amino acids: CAISPAEGLLAYEQYF. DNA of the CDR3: TGTGCCATCAGTCCAGCGGAGGGCCTTTTAGCCTACGAGCAGTACTTC.

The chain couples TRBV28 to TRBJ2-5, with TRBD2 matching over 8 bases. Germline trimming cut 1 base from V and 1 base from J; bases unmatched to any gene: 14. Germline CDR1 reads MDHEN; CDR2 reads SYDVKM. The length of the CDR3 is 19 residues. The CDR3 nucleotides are TGTGCCAGCAGTTTATCCCTTACGTTGGCGGGAGGCTCCCAAGAGACCCAGTACTTC. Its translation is CASSLSLTLAGGSQETQYF. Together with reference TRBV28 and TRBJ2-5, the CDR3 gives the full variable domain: DVKVTQSSRYLVKRTGEKVFLECVQDMDHENMFWYRQDPGLGLRLIYFSYDVKMKEKGDIPEGYSVSREKKERFSLILESASTNQTSMYLCASSLSLTLAGGSQETQYFGPGTRLLVL.

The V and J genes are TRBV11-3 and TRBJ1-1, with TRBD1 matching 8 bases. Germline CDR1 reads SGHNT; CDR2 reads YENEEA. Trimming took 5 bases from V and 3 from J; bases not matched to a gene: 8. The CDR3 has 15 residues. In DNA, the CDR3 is TGTGCCAGCAGCGCCCCCAGGGGGCCCTACACTGAAGCTTTCTTT. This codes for CASSAPRGPYTEAFF.

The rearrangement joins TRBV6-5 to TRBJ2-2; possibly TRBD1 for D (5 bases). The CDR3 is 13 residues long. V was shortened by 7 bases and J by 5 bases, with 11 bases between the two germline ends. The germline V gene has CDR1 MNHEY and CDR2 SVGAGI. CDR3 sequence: CASTTDRTGELFF. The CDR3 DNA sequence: TGTGCCAGCACTACAGACAGAACCGGGGAGCTGTTTTTT.

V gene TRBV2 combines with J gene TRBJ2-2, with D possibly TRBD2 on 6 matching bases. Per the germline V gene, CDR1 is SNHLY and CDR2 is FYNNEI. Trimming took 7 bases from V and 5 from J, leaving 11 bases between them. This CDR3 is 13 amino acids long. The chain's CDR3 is CASIEGRTGELFF. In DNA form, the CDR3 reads TGTGCCAGCATAGAGGGGAGGACCGGGGAGCTGTTTTTT.

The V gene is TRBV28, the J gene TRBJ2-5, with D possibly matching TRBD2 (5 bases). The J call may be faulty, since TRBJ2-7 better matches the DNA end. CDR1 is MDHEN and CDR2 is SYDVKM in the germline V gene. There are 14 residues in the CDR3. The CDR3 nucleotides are TGTGCCAGCAGTTTAATATGGCGGGCCTACGAGCAGTACTTC. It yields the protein CASSLIWRAYEQYF.

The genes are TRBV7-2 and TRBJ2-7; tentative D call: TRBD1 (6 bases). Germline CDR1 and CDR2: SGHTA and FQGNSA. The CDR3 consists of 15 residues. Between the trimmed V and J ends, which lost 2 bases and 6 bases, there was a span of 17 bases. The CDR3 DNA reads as TGTGCCAGCAGCTTAAGGGGGAAGGCAGGCTTCGAGCAGTACTTC. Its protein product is CASSLRGKAGFEQYF.

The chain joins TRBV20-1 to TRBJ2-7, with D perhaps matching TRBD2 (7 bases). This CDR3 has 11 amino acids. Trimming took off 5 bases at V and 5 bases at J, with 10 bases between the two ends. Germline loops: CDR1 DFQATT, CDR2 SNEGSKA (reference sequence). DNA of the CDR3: TGCAGTGCTGAGGGGGGGGACGAGCAGTACTTC. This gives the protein CSAEGGDEQYF.

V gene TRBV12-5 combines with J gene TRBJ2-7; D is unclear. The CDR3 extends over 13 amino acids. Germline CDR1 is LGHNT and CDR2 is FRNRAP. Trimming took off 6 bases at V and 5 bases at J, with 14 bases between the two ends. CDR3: CASGPGSIHEQYF. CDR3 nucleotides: TGTGCTAGTGGGCCAGGATCCATCCACGAGCAGTACTTC.

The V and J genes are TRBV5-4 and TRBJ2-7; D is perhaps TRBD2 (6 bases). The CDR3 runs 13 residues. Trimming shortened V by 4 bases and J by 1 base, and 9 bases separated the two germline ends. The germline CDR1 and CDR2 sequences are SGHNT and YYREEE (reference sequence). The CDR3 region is CASSVAASYEQYF. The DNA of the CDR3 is TGTGCCAGCAGCGTAGCGGCGTCCTACGAGCAGTACTTC.

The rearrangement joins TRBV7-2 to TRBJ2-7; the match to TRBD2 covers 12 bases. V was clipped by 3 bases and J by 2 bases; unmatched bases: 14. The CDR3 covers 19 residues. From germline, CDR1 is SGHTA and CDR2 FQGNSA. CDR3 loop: CASSFGYGPLAGGTYEQYF. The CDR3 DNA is TGTGCCAGCAGCTTTGGGTATGGTCCCCTAGCGGGAGGGACCTACGAGCAGTACTTC.

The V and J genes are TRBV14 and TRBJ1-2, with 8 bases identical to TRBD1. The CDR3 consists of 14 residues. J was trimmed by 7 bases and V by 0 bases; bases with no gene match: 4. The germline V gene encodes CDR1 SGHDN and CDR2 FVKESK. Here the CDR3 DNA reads TGTGCCAGCAGCCAAGATGCAGGGGGCTCTGGCTACACCTTC. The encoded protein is CASSQDAGGSGYTF.

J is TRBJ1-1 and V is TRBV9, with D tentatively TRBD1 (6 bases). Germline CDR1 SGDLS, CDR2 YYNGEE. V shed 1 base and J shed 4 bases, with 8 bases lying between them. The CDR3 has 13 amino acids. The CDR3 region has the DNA TGTGCCAGCAGCGTATCGACAGGCACTGAAGCTTTCTTT. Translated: CASSVSTGTEAFF.

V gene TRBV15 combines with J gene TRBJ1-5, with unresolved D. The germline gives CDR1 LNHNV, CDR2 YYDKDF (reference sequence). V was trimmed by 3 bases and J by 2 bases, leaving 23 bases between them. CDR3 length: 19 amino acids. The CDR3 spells CATSRAAGEERKGNQPQHF. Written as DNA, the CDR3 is TGTGCCACCAGCAGGGCGGCCGGCGAAGAGAGGAAGGGCAATCAGCCCCAGCATTTT.